This T cell receptor (beta chain) stems from a study of shared clonotypes between healthy human individuals (dated by TCRdb to the early 2020s). For the study in its entirety: The cohort comprised a couple of women and three men aged 18 to 49 years. Per donor, three plates each were used for CD4 naive and CD4 memory, two for CD8 naive, and one for CD8 memory. To increase sequencing depth and limit assay-specific biases, TCR repertoire library preparation and sequencing were carried out by different laboratories using diverse techniques. Per donor, leukapheresis produced somewhere between about 0.9 and 9 billion PBMCs. The study deeply sequenced blood TCR repertoires of roughly five healthy adults to estimate repertoire size and the extent of clonotype sharing between individuals. The research as a whole found: Pairwise subsampling led to the expectation that sequencing depth would affect the degree of clonotype sharing among donors. The small number of donors limited the genetic and exposure-history diversity represented. Across a handful of donors, around 5% of naive CD4, around 3.5% of naive CD8, approximately 2.5% of memory CD4, and approximately 0.42% of memory CD8 clonotypes were shared. Clonotypes shared by all four sorted-subset donors showed higher generation probabilities than non-shared clonotypes. Incomplete sequencing was indicated by rarefaction of sorted-subset datasets, despite the large sequencing depth. Naive subsets generally had larger estimated clonotype richness than memory subsets. Only blood was sampled, and tissue TCR repertoires likely differ from those in blood.

Donors were healthy HIV-negative adults with no recently reported acute infections or vaccinations. Every donor was a Caucasian adult residing in Nashville, Tennessee, USA. CD4+ T cells were enriched by magnetic negative selection; naive cells were then positively selected on CD45RA, and the negative fraction formed the memory subset. Blood was collected by leukapheresis, and PBMCs were isolated by Ficoll-Histopaque density gradient centrifugation and then cryopreserved in liquid nitrogen vapor phase. Purity and quantity of every magnetically sorted T cell population were checked by analytical flow cytometry. From each sorted fraction, genomic DNA was isolated and quantified by UV absorbance on a Nanodrop 2000c. In this sample, this clone turned up once. It lacks a known antigen. Per-nucleotide qualities are absent, and no much larger clonotype sits a single base away. Using the deep immunoSEQ assay, TCR CDR3 regions were amplified from genomic DNA by multiplex PCR. For each cell subset, the extracted genomic DNA was distributed evenly across all wells of several immunoSEQ 96-well plates, and each plate served as one replicate. For sorted subsets, each replicate PCR was loaded with around 200 ng genomic DNA, equivalent to 25,000 to 35,000 T cell genomes. Purified libraries were measured with a Qubit 3.0 fluorometer, size-checked on a Bioanalyzer 2100, and measured again with the KAPA Library Quantification kit. A separate single-read 150-cycle Illumina NextSeq 550 flow cell was used to sequence each immunoSEQ 96-well plate. The authors' analysis ran thus. Because only junctional sequences without quality scores were contained in the immunoSEQ output, filtering matching that applied to full-length reads could not be performed. To assign V/J genes and CDR3, sequences were annotated using PyIR, a Python wrapper for IgBLAST v1.9, with IMGT germline references. Reads were removed for weak V/J assignments (E-value above 1e-6), missing CDR3, stop codons, out-of-frame junctions, or ambiguous translated residues. V3J clonotypes were defined as sequences sharing the same inferred V gene, J gene, and CDR3 amino acid sequence. To compute the percentage overlap between repertoires, the number of shared unique clonotypes was divided by the size of the smaller repertoire. Repertoire richness was assessed with RTK rarefaction, the Chao1 estimator, and Recon v2.1 estimates of unobserved clonotypes. For all TCRbeta clonotypes obtained by the gDNA method from a handful of donors, generation probabilities were computed with OLGA. TCRdb mirrors the immuneACCESS table, restricted to in-frame sequences. Some clones are absent from its copies; in checked studies, under half trace to an unresolved V gene, and the reason for the others is unknown. V, J and clone size derive from that table, while D and trimming were established from the DNA sequence. The sample contains some 2,500,000 clones, roughly 90% of them found a single time. Jointly, the top ten make up more than 0.35% of the sample.

The trim is 7 bases for V and 5 bases for J, with a gap of 18 bases between the germline ends. Per the germline V gene, SQVTM is the CDR1 and ANQGSEA is the CDR2. From cysteine to phenylalanine, the CDR3 is 13 amino acids long. Kept here is only the CDR3 DNA, which spans 39 bases and is read in frame from base 1. Sequenced material: naive CD4+ T cells from PBMCs. The cell subset or site label on this specimen signifies: CD45RA+ positively selected. This sequence originates from a man between 18 and 29 years old in good health. Some clones in this sample may be carry-over from other donors' samples. Rearrangement joined TRBV29-1 to TRBJ2-7; TRBD2 is a weak D gene call, 7 bases matching. The nucleotide sequence is given as TGCAGCGGACGGGCGGGGGCTGACCACGAGCAGTACTTC. This translates into CSGRAGADHEQYF.